These T cell receptor beta chains were read from a single sample in a study of CD8 T cells in Susac syndrome. TCRdb re-called the immunoSEQ multiplex PCR reads with MiXCR, one entry per CDR3 protein. The sample includes 200,000 or so distinct CDR3 sequences, 90% to 95% of them seen just once. Sequences were obtained from CD4+ T cells from PBMCs. These receptor sequences come from a human donor with multiple sclerosis. The CDR3 runs from the conserved cysteine through the conserved F or W. A D gene is named only where the DNA matches it firmly. The listing skips clone size in some rows; elsewhere it reads once, few, many or a size class.

v_gene,abundance,j_gene,d_gene,CDR3aa,CDR3nt
TRBV4-2,NA,TRBJ2-3,TRBD2,CASSKAGPMGGDTQYF,TGTGCCAGCAGCAAAGCGGGGCCCATGGGGGGAGATACGCAGTATTTT
TRBV2,once,TRBJ2-2,NA,CASSEGPGELFF,TGTGCCAGCAGTGAAGGGCCCGGGGAGCTGTTTTTT
TRBV7-2,NA,TRBJ1-2,NA,CASSFPRHGYTF,TGTGCCAGCAGCTTCCCCCGCCATGGCTACACCTTC
TRBV3-1,NA,TRBJ2-7,TRBD1,CASSEGQGDEQYF,TGTGCCAGCAGTGAGGGACAGGGCGACGAGCAGTACTTC
TRBV20-1,NA,TRBJ1-2,TRBD1,CSASRTGPSYTF,TGCAGTGCTAGTCGGACAGGGCCCTCCTACACCTTC
TRBV3-1,once,TRBJ2-3,NA,CASSQLASTQYF,TGTGCCAGCAGCCAACTGGCATCCACGCAGTATTTT
TRBV7-3,NA,TRBJ2-1,NA,CASSLGSPDNEQFF,TGTGCCAGCAGCTTAGGGAGTCCCGACAATGAGCAGTTCTTC
TRBV29-1,NA,TRBJ1-4,NA,CSVAISGATNGKLFF,TGCAGCGTTGCTATTTCGGGTGCAACTAATGGAAAACTGTTTTTT
TRBV9,NA,TRBJ1-6,TRBD1,CASSVGQENSPLHF,TGTGCCAGCAGCGTTGGACAGGAGAATTCACCCCTCCACTTT
TRBV15,NA,TRBJ1-5,NA,CATSRDSFVQPQHF,TGTGCCACCAGCAGAGATTCTTTTGTTCAGCCCCAGCATTTT
TRBV4-2,NA,TRBJ1-4,NA,CASSQVRGQDEKLFF,TGTGCCAGCAGCCAAGTCAGGGGTCAAGATGAAAAACTGTTTTTT
TRBV18,NA,TRBJ1-2,NA,CASSPAENYGYTF,TGTGCCAGCTCACCCGCGGAGAACTATGGCTACACCTTC
TRBV14,NA,TRBJ2-7,NA,CASSQDSAAGSYEQYF,TGTGCCAGCAGCCAAGATTCGGCAGCGGGCTCCTACGAGCAGTACTTC
TRBV5-1,NA,TRBJ1-2,NA,CASSLGQANGYTF,TGCGCCAGCAGCTTGGGGCAAGCGAATGGCTACACCTTC
TRBV4-2,once,TRBJ2-3,NA,CASSQDRLGEDTQYF,TGTGCCAGCAGCCAAGATCGACTAGGCGAAGATACGCAGTATTTT
TRBV29-1,few,TRBJ2-1,TRBD2,CSVEALAGDSYNEQFF,TGCAGCGTTGAAGCGCTAGCGGGGGATAGTTACAATGAGCAGTTCTTC
TRBV7-3,NA,TRBJ2-7,NA,CASSQGRGQGEQYF,TGTGCCAGCAGCCAAGGGCGGGGGCAGGGGGAGCAGTACTTC
TRBV5-1,once,TRBJ2-5,NA,CASSLDRQETQYF,TGCGCCAGCAGCCTTGACAGGCAAGAGACCCAGTACTTC
TRBV30,NA,TRBJ2-4,NA,CAWNFEGGLVKNIQYF,TGTGCCTGGAACTTCGAAGGGGGGCTTGTCAAAAACATTCAGTACTTC
TRBV3-1,NA,TRBJ1-1,NA,CASSPPWGEAFF,TGTGCCAGCAGCCCCCCATGGGGAGAAGCTTTCTTT